Following are 15 T cell receptor beta chains from one sample sequenced in a study of blood T cells in healthy people across ages. PCR was performed a second time for roughly 7 to 12 cycles using a sample-barcoded 5' primer and a J-beta primer mix. TCRdb reanalysed the 5' RACE reads using MiXCR and keeps one entry per CDR3 protein. The table shows about 1.8 million distinct CDR3 sequences, with around half occurring only once. The specimen was blood. Source of these receptors: a woman aged 40 to 50 in good health.

As concerns this clonotype: A read error may account for a junction end that differs from germline. The V call is TRBV20-1, the J call TRBJ2-7; D uncertain. Germline loops: CDR1 DFQATT, CDR2 SNEGSKA (reference sequence). This CDR3 has 12 amino acids. The DNA for the CDR3 is TGCAGGGCTAGAGGCGGACCCTACGAGCAGTACTTC. Translation gives CRARGGPYEQYF.

The chain combines TRBV6-5 with TRBJ1-4, with D tentatively TRBD1 (6 bases). The CDR3 totals 15 residues. Trimming stripped 5 bases from V and 10 bases from J, with 20 bases between. Germline V lookup: CDR1 MNHEY, CDR2 SVGAGI. CDR3 coding DNA: TGTGCCAGCAGTCGTCCCCCGGGGGGCGGAGGAAAACTGTTTTTT. The encoded protein is CASSRPPGGGGKLFF.

This clonotype was counted between two and nine times. V gene TRBV4-2 combines with J gene TRBJ2-5; D is unresolved. Deletions cut 1 base from V and 3 bases from J, with 9 bases between. The germline gives CDR1 LGHNA, CDR2 YNFKEQ. The CDR3 length is 14 residues. The CDR3 sequence: CASSQGIREETQYF. The DNA for the CDR3 is TGTGCCAGCAGCCAAGGTATCCGTGAAGAGACCCAGTACTTC.

The rearrangement links TRBV4-3 to TRBJ2-7; D is unclear. Trimming stripped 1 base from V and 4 bases from J, with 11 bases between. Germline assignment: CDR1 LGHNA and CDR2 YSLEER. The CDR3 is made up of 14 amino acids. CDR3 in DNA: TGCGCCAGCAGCCAAGTGATGGACGGGTACGAGCAGTACTTC. It translates to CASSQVMDGYEQYF.

This clonotype was detected once. The rearrangement links TRBV28 to TRBJ2-4, with a possible D match to TRBD2 (6 bases). Trimming stripped 3 bases from V and 3 bases from J, with 21 bases between. The germline gives CDR1 MDHEN, CDR2 SYDVKM. This CDR3 has 18 residues. DNA of the CDR3: TGTGCCAGCAGTTTCATAGTAGCGGAGGGGATAGACAAAAACATTCAGTACTTC. Translation gives CASSFIVAEGIDKNIQYF.

About this clonotype: One end of the junction varies from germline; a read error may be responsible. The V gene is TRBV20-1, the J gene TRBJ1-2, with 8 bases aligning to TRBD1. CDR1 DFQATT and CDR2 SNEGSKA come from the germline V gene (reference sequence). The CDR3 has 14 amino acids. The CDR3 sequence: CSARVDREMYGCTF. As DNA, the CDR3 is TGCAGTGCTAGAGTGGACAGGGAGATGTATGGCTGCACCTTC.

Note on this clonotype: A much bigger clone sits one base away, suggesting this may be a read error. This sequence joins TRBV5-5 and TRBJ2-3; 10 nucleotides agree with TRBD2. CDR3 length: 15 amino acids. Germline V lookup: CDR1 SGHKS, CDR2 YYEKEE (reference sequence). CDR3 amino acids: CTSSFLAGGTDTQYF. The CDR3 DNA sequence: TGTACCAGCAGCTTTCTAGCGGGGGGCACAGATACGCAGTATTTT.

This clonotype came up a few times. V and J are TRBV5-6 and TRBJ2-3; 8 bases fit TRBD1. V gave up 4 bases and J gave up 3 bases; unmatched junction bases: 13. Germline loops: CDR1 SGHDT, CDR2 YYEEEE. The CDR3 spans 17 residues. The CDR3 DNA reads as TGTGCCAGCAGCGTCCGCAGGGGGCTTGGTATTACAGATACGCAGTATTTT. Translation gives CASSVRRGLGITDTQYF. The full variable domain, with the rest looked up from reference TRBV5-6 and TRBJ2-3, is DAGVTQSPTHLIKTRGQQVTLRCSPKSGHDTVSWYQQALGQGPQFIFQYYEEEERQRGNFPDRFSGHQFPNYSSELNVNALLLGDSALYLCASSVRRGLGITDTQYFGPGTRLTVL.

This clonotype was detected a few times. The J gene is TRBJ2-1, the V gene TRBV27; 9 nucleotides align to TRBD2. Per the germline V gene, CDR1 is MNHEY and CDR2 is SMNVEV (reference sequence). V gave up 3 bases and J gave up 0 bases; unmatched junction bases: 6. The CDR3 loop spans 17 amino acids. In DNA, the CDR3 is TGTGCCAGCAGTTTGCTAGCGGGGATGAGCTCCTACAATGAGCAGTTCTTC. It is translated as CASSLLAGMSSYNEQFF.

V and J are TRBV6-2 or TRBV6-3 and TRBJ1-1; TRBD1 might be the D (6 bases). CDR3 length: 17 residues. V lost 0 bases to trimming and J lost 1 base, with 15 bases between them. Germline-derived CDR1 and CDR2 are MNHEY and SVGEGT. CDR3 DNA: TGTGCCAGCAGTTACTCAGCGACGGACAGTAGGAACACTGAAGCTTTCTTT. It encodes CASSYSATDSRNTEAFF.

The chain has TRBV7-2 and TRBJ2-1, with D perhaps given as TRBD1 or TRBD2 (5 bases each). CDR1 and CDR2 from the germline V gene are SGHTA and FQGNSA. The CDR3 is made up of 19 amino acids. The V end lost 0 bases, the J end lost 3 bases, and 21 bases lay between the germline ends. In DNA, the CDR3 is TGTGCCAGCAGCTTAGCCCCAACCTTTTTGGGGACGAACTACAATGAGCAGTTCTTC. Amino acids: CASSLAPTFLGTNYNEQFF.

This rearrangement joins TRBV21-1 to TRBJ2-4; TRBD2 reflects the table's D call only, with no check against the DNA. The J call may be in error: the DNA end matches TRBJ2-7 better. TRBV21-1 is labeled a pseudogene. CDR3 length: 12 amino acids. The CDR3 protein is CASINRAYEQYF. CDR3 nucleotides: TGTGCCAGCATCAACAGGGCCTACGAGCAGTACTTC.

The rearrangement joins TRBV13 to TRBJ1-1, with a tentative D call TRBD1 (5 bases). CDR3 length equals 12 residues. Trimming took 6 bases from V and 9 from J, leaving 14 bases between them. The germline gives CDR1 PRHDT, CDR2 FYEKMQ (reference sequence). CDR3 in DNA: TGTGCCAGCAGTTCCGGGACGGAAAAAGCTTTCTTT. This gives the protein CASSSGTEKAFF.

V is TRBV20-1 and J is TRBJ2-3, with D uncertain. The CDR3 is 12 amino acids. Germline values: CDR1 DFQATT, CDR2 SNEGSKA (reference sequence). The V end lost 2 bases, the J end lost 4 bases, and 7 bases lay between the germline ends. In DNA, the CDR3 is TGCAGTGCTAGAATTGTCGCAGATACGCAGTATTTT. This gives the protein CSARIVADTQYF.

The chain links TRBV20-1 to TRBJ1-1, with D maybe TRBD1 (5 bases). This CDR3 is 13 amino acids long. Trimming cost V 0 bases and J 6 bases, with 11 bases left between them. The germline CDR1 and CDR2 sequences are DFQATT and SNEGSKA (reference sequence). CDR3 DNA: TGCAGTGCTAGAGATACGGGGGTGGCTGAAGCTTTCTTT. Translation gives CSARDTGVAEAFF.